Each of the 23 T cell receptor beta chains below was sequenced from the same sample in a study of cytomegalovirus exposure and HLA in healthy donors. The PCR employed 60 Vbeta primers together with 13 Jbeta primers. The method was immunoSEQ multiplex PCR; TCRdb's version includes in-frame clones alone and lacks a portion of them. This table has approximately 160,000 clones, roughly 80% appearing once. Input material: PBMCs. These receptors were obtained from a man aged 50 to 59 in good health and CMV-seropositive.

The CDR3 sequence is CASKRGGGIMEKLFF. CDR3 nucleotides: TGTGCCAGCAAGAGGGGGGGAGGGATCATGGAAAAACTGTTTTTT. V and J are TRBV6-5 and TRBJ1-4, with D possibly being TRBD1 (6 bases). The germline gives CDR1 MNHEY, CDR2 SVGAGI. V gave up 7 bases and J gave up 8 bases, with 20 bases separating them. This CDR3 comprises 15 residues.

V and J are TRBV2 and TRBJ2-3; 7 bases align to TRBD2. V was clipped by 8 bases and J by 2 bases; unmatched bases: 10. The CDR3 is made up of 15 amino acids. In germline, CDR1 is SNHLY, CDR2 FYNNEI. DNA for the CDR3: TGTGCCAGCGCGCGGGGAGGGCTAAACACAGATACGCAGTATTTT. Translating gives CASARGGLNTDTQYF.

The V call is TRBV14, the J call TRBJ2-2; 10 bases map to TRBD1. Looked up from germline, CDR1 is SGHDN and CDR2 is FVKESK. The V gene end was trimmed by 5 bases and the J gene end by 4 bases; junction bases not matched to a gene: 4. The CDR3 has 15 residues. CDR3 residues: CASSVGQGGTGELFF. Here the CDR3 DNA reads TGTGCCAGCAGCGTCGGACAGGGGGGCACCGGGGAGCTGTTTTTT.

This clone was seen a few times. The chain carries TRBV27 and TRBJ2-1, with TRBD2 identical over 12 bases. The CDR3 loop spans 15 amino acids. Germline CDR1 MNHEY, CDR2 SMNVEV (reference sequence). J was trimmed by 4 bases and V by 6 bases; bases with no gene match: 4. CDR3 amino acids: CASRTLAGGYNEQFF. The CDR3 DNA follows: TGTGCCAGCAGAACCCTAGCGGGAGGGTACAATGAGCAGTTCTTC.

The chain couples TRBV6-1 to TRBJ1-2, with D perhaps TRBD1 (6 bases). Trimming pared 8 bases from V and 2 bases from J, leaving 15 bases between. Germline values: CDR1 MNHNS, CDR2 SASEGT. This CDR3 comprises 14 residues. CDR3 bases: TGTGCCAGCCGGTTGGGGGCTGACAACTATGGCTACACCTTC. Its protein product is CASRLGADNYGYTF.

A few counts support this clone. V usage is TRBV11-3 and J usage is TRBJ2-5; tentative D call: TRBD2 (5 bases). The germline V and J ends were trimmed by 3 bases and 0 bases, with 11 bases remaining between them. The CDR3 covers 15 residues. Germline V gene sequence: CDR1 SGHNT, CDR2 YENEEA. Here the CDR3 DNA reads TGTGCCAGCAGCTTGGAAACTAGTGACCAAGAGACCCAGTACTTC. It codes for CASSLETSDQETQYF.

The V call is TRBV18, the J call TRBJ2-1; possibly TRBD2 for D (5 bases). V was clipped by 3 bases and J by 9 bases, with 18 bases between them. The CDR3 length is 15 residues. Germline V gene lookup returns CDR1 KGHSH and CDR2 LQKENI. The CDR3 sequence is CASSPPRGSRSEQFF. The CDR3 DNA is TGTGCCAGCTCACCCCCCAGAGGGAGTAGGAGTGAGCAGTTCTTC. The variable domain in full, with the rest retrieved from reference TRBV18 and TRBJ2-1, is NAGVMQNPRHLVRRRGQEARLRCSPMKGHSHVYWYRQLPEEGLKFMVYLQKENIIDESGMPKERFSAEFPKEGPSILRIQQVVRGDSAAYFCASSPPRGSRSEQFFGPGTRLTVL.

The chain couples TRBV7-9 to TRBJ1-5, with 8 positions matching TRBD1. The CDR3 totals 15 residues. Unmatched junction bases numbered 4, after V lost 6 bases and J lost 0 bases. Germline CDR1 and CDR2: SEHNR and FQNEAQ (reference sequence). CDR3 in DNA: TGTGCCAGCAGTCCGGGACAGGATAGCAATCAGCCCCAGCATTTT. Translating it yields CASSPGQDSNQPQHF.

This chain connects TRBV18 to TRBJ2-7, with D unclear. Trimming pared 3 bases from V and 7 bases from J, leaving 7 bases between. The CDR3 sequence is 11 residues long. The germline V gene encodes CDR1 KGHSH and CDR2 LQKENI. The CDR3 sequence is CASSPGGEQYF. The CDR3, as DNA: TGTGCCAGCTCACCCGGTGGTGAGCAGTACTTC.

The chain carries TRBV19 and TRBJ2-7; a weak D match, TRBD2 (6 bases). There are 12 residues in the CDR3. Germline CDR1 and CDR2: LNHDA and SQIVND (reference sequence). Trimming stripped 6 bases from V and 0 bases from J, with 6 bases between. The CDR3 reads CASRGGSYEQYF. CDR3 nucleotide sequence: TGTGCCAGTAGGGGGGGCTCCTACGAGCAGTACTTC. Looking up the rest from reference TRBV19 and TRBJ2-7 gives the full variable domain: DGGITQSPKYLFRKEGQNVTLSCEQNLNHDAMYWYRQDPGQGLRLIYYSQIVNDFQKGDIAEGYSVSREKKESFPLTVTSAQKNPTAFYLCASRGGSYEQYFGPGTRLTVT.

A single count supports this clone. The V gene is TRBV9, the J gene TRBJ2-5; 9 bases fit TRBD1. The closer fit of TRBJ2-7 to the DNA end suggests the J call may be wrong. From germline, CDR1 is SGDLS and CDR2 YYNGEE. The CDR3 totals 18 residues. The CDR3 DNA is TGTGCCAGCAGCGTAGTGTACCGGGACAGGGTGCCCAACTACGAGCAGTACTTC. This encodes CASSVVYRDRVPNYEQYF.

This clone was seen once. The V call is TRBV7-6, the J call TRBJ2-7, with D perhaps matching TRBD1 (5 bases). The CDR3 sequence is 16 residues long. The V gene lost 3 bases and the J gene lost 2 bases, with 17 bases spanning the gap. CDR1 is SGHVS, CDR2 FNYEAQ, per germline. DNA of the CDR3: TGTGCCAGCAGCTTGGCCGACAGTCGCAGTACCTACGAGCAGTACTTC. Translating it yields CASSLADSRSTYEQYF.

The genes are TRBV6-1 and TRBJ2-2; TRBD2 is a possible D gene (5 bases). Germline values: CDR1 MNHNS, CDR2 SASEGT. Trimming took 2 bases from V and 7 from J, leaving 8 bases between them. The CDR3 loop spans 13 amino acids. For the CDR3, the DNA is TGTGCCAGCAGTGAAATTAGCGTCGGGGAGCTGTTTTTT. Translating it yields CASSEISVGELFF.

The rearrangement uses TRBV10-2 and TRBJ2-2; 9 bases are shared with TRBD1. CDR1 is WSHSY and CDR2 is SAAADI in the germline V gene. This CDR3 spans 14 amino acids. The V and J ends lost 8 bases and 7 bases, in that order; junction bases with no gene match: 8. CDR3: CASSRTGVNGELFF. The CDR3 DNA reads as TGCGCCAGCTCCCGGACAGGGGTGAACGGGGAGCTGTTTTTT.

In DNA, the CDR3 is TGTGCCAGCAGTGCCCCCCTCGGGACAGAGAACACCGGGGAGCTGTTTTTT. Translating it yields CASSAPLGTENTGELFF. This chain uses TRBV6-1 with TRBJ2-2; 7 bases agree with TRBD1. Trimming removed 4 bases from V and 1 base from J; junction bases left unmatched: 9. The CDR3 has 17 residues. From germline, CDR1 is MNHNS and CDR2 SASEGT.

This clone was counted once. This chain connects TRBV10-3 to TRBJ2-7, with TRBD2 matching 7 bases. CDR3 length: 11 amino acids. Germline CDR1 and CDR2: ENHRY and SYGVKD. With V trimmed by 7 bases and J by 3 bases, 0 bases remained unmatched. CDR3 nucleotides: TGTGCCATCACGGGAGGCTACGAGCAGTACTTC. Its translation: CAITGGYEQYF.

The rearrangement links TRBV18 to TRBJ1-4; D possibly corresponds to TRBD1 (5 bases). V lost 3 bases, J lost 4 bases, and 6 bases lay in between. The CDR3 is made up of 13 amino acids. Germline V lookup: CDR1 KGHSH, CDR2 LQKENI. The CDR3 region is CASSPDSNEKLFF. The CDR3 nucleotides read TGTGCCAGCTCACCCGACAGTAATGAAAAACTGTTTTTT.

The gene calls are TRBV6-5 and TRBJ1-4; 8 bases fit TRBD1. This CDR3 has 15 amino acids. The V segment lost 6 bases and the J segment 4 bases; nucleotides outside the gene matches: 7. Germline CDR1 reads MNHEY; CDR2 reads SVGAGI. The CDR3: CASRPLGQVNEKLFF. The CDR3 bases are TGTGCCAGCAGGCCTTTGGGACAGGTTAATGAAAAACTGTTTTTT.

The rearrangement uses TRBV15 and TRBJ1-1; D ambiguous. Germline assignment: CDR1 LNHNV and CDR2 YYDKDF (reference sequence). Trimming stripped 0 bases from V and 8 bases from J, with 13 bases between. This CDR3 contains 14 residues. The CDR3 is CATSRDLEEGEAFF. The CDR3 DNA is TGTGCCACCAGCAGAGATCTGGAGGAAGGCGAAGCTTTCTTT.

V gene TRBV27 combines with J gene TRBJ1-6; a weak D match, TRBD1 (5 bases). The CDR3 consists of 12 residues. V lost 6 bases and J lost 6, with 6 bases in between. In germline, CDR1 is MNHEY, CDR2 SMNVEV (reference sequence). CDR3 sequence: CASRTANSPLHF. The CDR3 nucleotides are TGTGCCAGCAGGACAGCTAATTCACCCCTCCACTTT.

This clone has only a few counts. The chain has TRBV30 and TRBJ1-5; 7 bases fit TRBD1. The CDR3 length is 14 residues. Germline V gene sequence: CDR1 GTSNPN, CDR2 SVGIG (reference sequence). V was clipped by 0 bases and J by 5 bases; unmatched bases: 4. CDR3 region: CAWSVLTGDQPQHF. As DNA, the CDR3 is TGTGCCTGGAGTGTACTAACAGGGGATCAGCCCCAGCATTTT.

The chain is built from TRBV29-1 and TRBJ2-1; a possible D gene is TRBD2 (6 bases). The germline V gene has CDR1 SQVTM and CDR2 ANQGSEA. Trimming took off 6 bases at V and 0 bases at J, with 15 bases between the two ends. The CDR3 length is 15 residues. CDR3 DNA: TGCAGCGTACTCAACACTAGCTTCTCCTACAATGAGCAGTTCTTC. Translating it yields CSVLNTSFSYNEQFF.

The rearrangement joins TRBV2 to TRBJ1-2; 7 positions match TRBD1. There are 14 residues in the CDR3. The V segment lost 11 bases and the J segment 3 bases; nucleotides outside the gene matches: 12. CDR1 and CDR2 from the germline V gene are SNHLY and FYNNEI. The CDR3 reads CASQGKGGDYGYTF. The CDR3 coding sequence is TGTGCCTCTCAGGGAAAAGGGGGCGACTATGGCTACACCTTC.